This T cell receptor (beta chain) was identified during a study of blood T cell repertoires in COVID-19. Sequencing used immunoSEQ multiplex PCR; TCRdb keeps in-frame clones, though not all of them. Among 150,000 to 200,000 clones listed, about four fifths were seen once. The CDR3 is 14 residues long. CDR1 MGHDK and CDR2 SYGVNS come from the germline V gene. V was pared by 3 bases and J by 8 bases, with 11 bases between. V gene TRBV25-1 combines with J gene TRBJ1-6; D not certain. The sequencing input was peripheral blood. This clonotype was sampled from a human donor in a cohort sampled during active COVID-19. This chain's CDR3 is CASSETGWDSPLHF. Written as DNA, the CDR3 is TGTGCCAGCAGTGAGACGGGGTGGGATTCACCCCTCCACTTT.